This T cell receptor beta chain was found in a study of technical replicates of blood from a handful of donors. Produced via immunoSEQ multiplex PCR; TCRdb's table is partial and in-frame only. The sample has about 80,000 clones, approximately 97% seen once. In germline, CDR1 is SNHLY, CDR2 FYNNEI. The CDR3 runs to 14 residues. Trimming removed 1 base from V and 8 bases from J, with 12 bases in between. Input material: T cells isolated from PBMCs. The chain links TRBV2 to TRBJ1-5; D unclear. The receptor was derived from a human donor in good health. This CDR3 reads CASSEGGPDEPQHF. In DNA form, the CDR3 reads TGTGCCAGCAGTGAAGGCGGGCCCGACGAGCCCCAGCATTTT.